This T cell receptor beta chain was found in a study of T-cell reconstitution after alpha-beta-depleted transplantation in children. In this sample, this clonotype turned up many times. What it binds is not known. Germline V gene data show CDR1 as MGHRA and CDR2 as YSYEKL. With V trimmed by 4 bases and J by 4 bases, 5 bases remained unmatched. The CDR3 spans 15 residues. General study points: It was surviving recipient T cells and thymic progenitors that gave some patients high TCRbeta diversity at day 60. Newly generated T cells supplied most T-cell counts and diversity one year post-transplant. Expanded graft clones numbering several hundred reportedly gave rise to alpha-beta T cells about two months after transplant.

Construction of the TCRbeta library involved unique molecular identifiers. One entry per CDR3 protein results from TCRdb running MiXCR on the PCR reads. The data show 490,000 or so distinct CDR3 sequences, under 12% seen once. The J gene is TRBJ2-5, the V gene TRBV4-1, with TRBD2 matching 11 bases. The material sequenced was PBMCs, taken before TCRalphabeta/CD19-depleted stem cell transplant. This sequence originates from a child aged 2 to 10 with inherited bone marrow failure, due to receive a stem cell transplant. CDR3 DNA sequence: TGCGCCAGCAGCCGTAGCGGGAGGGCGGGAGAGACCCAGTACTTC. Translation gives CASSRSGRAGETQYF.